This T cell receptor (beta chain) was recorded in a study of control samples from healthy donors and cancer patients. Data came from immunoSEQ multiplex PCR; TCRdb stores just in-frame clones and leaves some out. This sample has some 130,000 clones, with around nine tenths found just once. This CDR3 has 13 amino acids. V lost 2 bases, J lost 8 bases, and 7 bases lay in between. Germline lookup yields CDR1 MGHRA and CDR2 YSYEKL. V usage is TRBV4-1 and J usage is TRBJ1-6; D uncertain. This clonotype was obtained from a man aged 35 to 55 in good health. Sequenced material: blood. CDR3 DNA sequence: TGCGCCAGCAGCCAAATACGGGATTCACCCCTCCACTTT. Its translation is CASSQIRDSPLHF.